This passage covers 29 T cell receptor beta chains from one sample sequenced in a study of blood T cell repertoires in COVID-19. The protocol was immunoSEQ multiplex PCR, while the TCRdb copy is restricted to in-frame clones and leaves out a portion. This table has roughly 64,000 clones, roughly four fifths appearing once. Sequencing used peripheral blood. The receptors originated from a human donor in a cohort sampled during active COVID-19.

This chain connects TRBV5-1 to TRBJ2-3; 7 positions match TRBD2. J gave up 5 bases and V 1 base, and 7 bases lay outside the gene matches. This CDR3 comprises 15 residues. Germline V lookup: CDR1 SGHRS, CDR2 YFSETQ. This CDR3 is CASSLMASGKDTQYF. CDR3 coding DNA: TGCGCCAGCAGCTTGATGGCTAGCGGAAAAGATACGCAGTATTTT.

This chain joins TRBV7-9 and TRBJ1-2; weak D call: TRBD1 (5 bases). This CDR3 has 16 residues. Trimming removed 5 bases at V and 0 bases at J, with 16 bases between. Germline V gene data show CDR1 as SEHNR and CDR2 as FQNEAQ (reference sequence). CDR3 residues: CASSLYGDSSNYGYTF. The CDR3, as DNA: TGTGCCAGCAGCCTTTATGGCGACAGCTCTAACTATGGCTACACCTTC.

The rearrangement joins TRBV25-1 to TRBJ2-2, with a tentative D call TRBD1 (6 bases). The CDR3 runs to 14 residues. Germline V gene lookup returns CDR1 MGHDK and CDR2 SYGVNS. Trimming took off 7 bases at V and 0 bases at J, with 9 bases between the two ends. The CDR3 coding sequence is TGTGCCAGCACGACAGGTGCGAACACCGGGGAGCTGTTTTTT. It codes for CASTTGANTGELFF.

This chain connects TRBV5-1 to TRBJ2-2, with 10 bases identical to TRBD1. The CDR3 runs to 14 residues. Per the germline V gene, CDR1 is SGHRS and CDR2 is YFSETQ. Trimming at V came to 1 base and at J to 9 bases, leaving 3 bases not matched to a gene. CDR3 in amino acids: CASSLRQGARELFF. The CDR3 coding sequence is TGCGCCAGCAGCTTGAGACAGGGGGCCCGGGAGCTGTTTTTT.

The chain has TRBV5-1 and TRBJ1-6; D is uncertain. The CDR3 has 15 amino acids. The germline V and J ends were trimmed by 0 bases and 7 bases, with 11 bases remaining between them. Germline values: CDR1 SGHRS, CDR2 YFSETQ. The CDR3 region is CASSLVRAENSPLHF. The CDR3 nucleotides read TGCGCCAGCAGCTTGGTGCGGGCTGAAAATTCACCCCTCCACTTT.

The V call is TRBV7-9, the J call TRBJ2-5, with 9 positions matching TRBD1. The CDR3 has 16 residues. Germline V gene sequence: CDR1 SEHNR, CDR2 FQNEAQ (reference sequence). The trim removed 5 bases at V and 5 bases at J, leaving 12 bases unmatched. CDR3 sequence (DNA): TGTGCCAGCAGCATATCAACAGGGGGCGGTGAGGAGACCCAGTACTTC. Translation gives CASSISTGGGEETQYF.

The genes are TRBV6-1 and TRBJ2-3, with 12 bases matching TRBD2. V gave up 2 bases and J gave up 10 bases; unmatched junction bases: 7. CDR1 and CDR2 (germline): MNHNS, SASEGT. CDR3 length: 15 residues. The CDR3 protein is CASSESSGGALAQYF. CDR3 nucleotide sequence: TGTGCCAGCAGTGAATCTAGCGGGGGGGCTCTTGCGCAGTATTTT.

The V and J genes are TRBV6-2 or TRBV6-3 and TRBJ2-3, with TRBD2 matching 12 bases. The germline V gene has CDR1 MNHEY and CDR2 SVGEGT. Trimming cost V 2 bases and J 2 bases; bases outside gene matches: 2. The CDR3 runs to 16 residues. The CDR3 loop reads CASSYGLAGFTDTQYF. CDR3 sequence (DNA): TGTGCCAGCAGTTACGGACTAGCGGGATTCACAGATACGCAGTATTTT.

The chain links TRBV28 to TRBJ2-7; D call uncertain. The CDR3 runs to 13 residues. Germline CDR1 reads MDHEN; CDR2 reads SYDVKM. Trimming shortened V by 4 bases and J by 3 bases, and 10 bases separated the two germline ends. The CDR3 loop reads CASSSPPSYEQYF. The CDR3 DNA sequence: TGTGCCAGCAGTTCCCCGCCGAGCTACGAGCAGTACTTC.

The sample holds a few counts of this clone. This CDR3 is CAWRRETGGTYEQYF. The CDR3 region has the DNA TGTGCCTGGAGAAGGGAGACAGGGGGTACCTACGAGCAGTACTTC. V and J are TRBV30 and TRBJ2-7; 9 bases map to TRBD1. The V and J ends lost 3 bases and 2 bases, in that order; junction bases with no gene match: 8. CDR3 length: 15 amino acids. Germline loops: CDR1 GTSNPN, CDR2 SVGIG (reference sequence). Based on the CDR3 plus reference TRBV30 and TRBJ2-7, the full variable domain is SQTIHQWPATLVQPVGSPLSLECTVEGTSNPNLYWYRQAAGRGLQLLFYSVGIGQISSEVPQNLSASRPQDRQFILSSKKLLLSDSGFYLCAWRRETGGTYEQYFGPGTRLTVT.

The genes are TRBV3-1 (or the pseudogene TRBV3-2) and TRBJ2-5, with 15 bases fitting TRBD2. The V gene's germline CDR1 is LGHDT and CDR2 YNNKEL (reference sequence). The CDR3 spans 16 residues. Trimming removed 3 bases from V and 2 bases from J; junction bases left unmatched: 1. CDR3 in DNA: TGTGCCAGCAGCCAGGGACTAGCGGGGGGTCAAGAGACCCAGTACTTC. Residues: CASSQGLAGGQETQYF.

A single count supports this clone. This rearrangement joins TRBV28 to TRBJ2-1, with D unresolved. This CDR3 is built from 13 residues. The V end lost 6 bases, the J end lost 4 bases, and 10 bases lay between the germline ends. Germline V lookup: CDR1 MDHEN, CDR2 SYDVKM. CDR3 nucleotide sequence: TGTGCCAGCAGACTCCTCACTTACAATGAGCAGTTCTTC. Its protein is CASRLLTYNEQFF.

The CDR3 DNA is TGCGCCAGCAGCTTGGGGGACAGAGGGGAACAGTACTTC. Residues: CASSLGDRGEQYF. V and J are TRBV5-1 and TRBJ2-4; 7 nucleotides line up with TRBD1. Germline V gene data show CDR1 as SGHRS and CDR2 as YFSETQ. The CDR3 is made up of 13 amino acids. J was trimmed by 13 bases and V by 0 bases; bases with no gene match: 7.

The CDR3 reads CAITPVYEQYF. The CDR3 nucleotides read TGTGCCATCACACCAGTTTACGAGCAGTACTTC. The V gene is TRBV10-3, the J gene TRBJ2-7; unclear D gene. CDR3 length: 11 residues. CDR1 and CDR2 from the germline V gene are ENHRY and SYGVKD. Trimming took 7 bases from V and 4 from J, leaving 8 bases between them.

The chain uses TRBV30 and TRBJ2-1; D is possibly TRBD2 (6 bases). The CDR3 spans 13 residues. Germline loops: CDR1 GTSNPN, CDR2 SVGIG (reference sequence). The V and J ends lost 3 bases and 1 base respectively, with 7 bases between them. For the CDR3, the DNA is TGTGCCTGGAGCCGGGAGTCCTACAATGAGCAGTTCTTC. It specifies CAWSRESYNEQFF.

The rearrangement joins TRBV7-3 to TRBJ2-5; the D gene is possibly TRBD2 (7 bases). CDR3 length: 14 amino acids. Germline lookup yields CDR1 SGHTA and CDR2 FQGTGA. The V end was cut by 8 bases, the J end by 2 bases, with 15 bases between. The CDR3 DNA reads TGTGCCAGCTCGAGGGGGGGACTACAAGAGACCCAGTACTTC. Amino acids: CASSRGGLQETQYF.

The chain recombines TRBV7-8 with TRBJ2-5; 9 nucleotides match TRBD2. The CDR3 totals 18 residues. With V trimmed by 4 bases and J by 1 base, 13 bases remained unmatched. Germline loops: CDR1 SGHVS, CDR2 FQNEAQ. CDR3 coding DNA: TGTGCCAGCAGCTCCCCACGAAGCGGGGGGCGTTCCCAAGAGACCCAGTACTTC. It yields the protein CASSSPRSGGRSQETQYF.

For this clone: A much larger clone lies one base from this, so it may be a read error. Different DNA sequences within this sample yield the same CDR3. The chain employs TRBV2 and TRBJ2-6; the D is unclear. V lost 5 bases and J lost 1, with 3 bases in between. The CDR3 loop spans 13 amino acids. CDR1 is SNHLY, CDR2 FYNNEI, per germline. The CDR3 DNA is TGTGCCAGCAGTTCATCTGGGGCCAACGTCCTGACTTTC. Protein sequence: CASSSSGANVLTF. Complete variable domain (other parts from reference TRBV2 and TRBJ2-6): EPEVTQTPSHQVTQMGQEVILRCVPISNHLYFYWYRQILGQKVEFLVSFYNNEISEKSEIFDDQFSVERPDGSNFTLKIRSTKLEDSAMYFCASSSSGANVLTFGAGSRLTVL.

The chain combines TRBV5-1 with TRBJ2-5; TRBD1 matches at 9 bases. Trimming removed 2 bases from V and 2 bases from J; junction bases left unmatched: 4. This CDR3 is built from 15 residues. Germline V lookup: CDR1 SGHRS, CDR2 YFSETQ. The CDR3 DNA reads as TGCGCCAGCAGCTTTACGGACAGGGGACAAGAGACCCAGTACTTC. This encodes CASSFTDRGQETQYF.

The V and J genes are TRBV6-5 and TRBJ1-2; weak D call: TRBD1 (5 bases). CDR1 MNHEY and CDR2 SVGAGI come from the germline V gene. The V and J ends lost 8 bases and 3 bases respectively, with 19 bases between them. The CDR3 extends over 15 amino acids. Here the CDR3 reads CASERGGTADYGYTF. The CDR3 bases are TGTGCCAGCGAGAGAGGCGGGACCGCCGACTATGGCTACACCTTC.

The J gene is TRBJ2-5, the V gene TRBV18; TRBD1 matches at 10 bases. This CDR3 region has 15 residues. Trimming cost V 2 bases and J 5 bases; bases outside gene matches: 5. Per the germline V gene, CDR1 is KGHSH and CDR2 is LQKENI. Written as DNA, the CDR3 is TGTGCCAGCTCACCAAGACAGGGGGCTCGGGAGACCCAGTACTTC. Translating gives CASSPRQGARETQYF.

The rearrangement uses TRBV11-2 and TRBJ1-1; D gene ambiguous. CDR3 length: 14 residues. V was cut by 5 bases and J by 1 base, with 11 bases left in between. In germline, CDR1 is SGHAT, CDR2 FQNNGV. The CDR3 sequence is CASSARISNTEAFF. The CDR3 region has the DNA TGTGCCAGCAGCGCCAGGATTTCGAACACTGAAGCTTTCTTT.

Worth noting for this clone: In the same sample, other DNA sequences code for this CDR3. V is TRBV12-3 or TRBV12-4 and J is TRBJ2-7, with TRBD2 matching over 8 bases. CDR3 length: 12 residues. V was clipped by 6 bases and J by 3 bases; unmatched bases: 1. The CDR3 protein is CASSLAGYEQYF. In DNA form, the CDR3 reads TGTGCCAGCAGCCTAGCGGGCTACGAGCAGTACTTC.

This CDR3 reads CATSDAPGSGGNEQYF. CDR3 nucleotides: TGTGCCACCAGTGATGCCCCAGGTAGCGGGGGGAACGAGCAGTACTTC. This rearrangement joins TRBV24-1 to TRBJ2-7, with 10 bases aligning to TRBD2. Germline V gene lookup returns CDR1 KGHDR and CDR2 SFDVKD. This CDR3 region has 16 residues. V lost 3 bases, J lost 5 bases, and 9 bases stayed unmatched.

The chain joins TRBV4-1 to TRBJ1-2; perhaps TRBD1 as D (5 bases). This CDR3 is built from 15 residues. The germline V and J ends were trimmed by 8 bases and 0 bases, with 16 bases remaining between them. Germline assignment: CDR1 MGHRA and CDR2 YSYEKL. CDR3: CASAAADTTNYGYTF. CDR3 sequence (DNA): TGCGCCAGCGCCGCGGCGGACACGACTAACTATGGCTACACCTTC.

The rearrangement links TRBV21-1 to TRBJ1-5. TRBV21-1 is described as a pseudogene. This CDR3 has 16 amino acids. CDR3 sequence (DNA): TGTGCCAGCAGCCCCAGCGGGGGTCATAGCAATCAGCCCCAGCATTTT. This encodes CASSPSGGHSNQPQHF.

The chain recombines TRBV9 with TRBJ1-5, with TRBD1 matching 7 bases. Trimming removed 1 base from V and 6 bases from J; junction bases left unmatched: 7. This CDR3 has 15 amino acids. Per germline, CDR1 SGDLS and CDR2 YYNGEE. The CDR3 nucleotides read TGTGCCAGCAGCGTAAGGGGGCAAATAGGTCAGCCCCAGCATTTT. Its protein product is CASSVRGQIGQPQHF.

The chain combines TRBV5-4 with TRBJ2-3, with 9 bases that match TRBD2. The germline gives CDR1 SGHNT, CDR2 YYREEE (reference sequence). Trimming removed 5 bases from V and 8 bases from J; junction bases left unmatched: 12. The CDR3 consists of 15 residues. CDR3 DNA sequence: TGTGCCAGCAGTTGGCGGGGGGGGGTCTACGGTACGCAGTATTTT. Translated, it gives CASSWRGGVYGTQYF.

The V gene is TRBV21-1, the J gene TRBJ2-4; the table's D call, TRBD1, was not checked against the DNA. TRBV21-1 represents a pseudogene. The CDR3 totals 16 residues. CDR3 sequence reads: CASSKGTALDKNIQYF. The CDR3 DNA reads TGTGCCAGCAGCAAAGGGACAGCCTTAGACAAAAACATTCAGTACTTC.